The 30 T cell receptor beta chains in this list originate from one sample, sequenced in a study of blood T cell repertoires in COVID-19. Some clones are missing from TCRdb's copy, which holds only in-frame ones; the method was immunoSEQ multiplex PCR. The sample consists of approximately 270,000 clones, around 85% of them appearing once. Specimen: peripheral blood. These receptors came from a human donor with COVID-19, enrolled during active disease. The donor label of this sample is uncertain.

The chain joins TRBV12-3 or TRBV12-4 to TRBJ1-6, with TRBD1 matching over 9 bases. CDR3 length equals 13 residues. J lost 13 bases, V lost 4 bases, and 5 bases had no gene match. For the CDR3, the DNA is TGTGCCAGCAGTTCAACGACAGGGGGGCCCCTCCACTTT. Translation gives CASSSTTGGPLHF.

The rearrangement links TRBV13 to TRBJ2-7; 10 nucleotides align to TRBD1. The CDR3 spans 16 residues. The V and J ends lost 0 bases and 3 bases, in that order; junction bases with no gene match: 5. Germline assignment: CDR1 PRHDT and CDR2 FYEKMQ (reference sequence). The CDR3 sequence: CASSLGGQGLIYEQYF. CDR3 DNA sequence: TGTGCCAGCAGCTTAGGGGGACAGGGGCTAATCTACGAGCAGTACTTC.

This chain joins TRBV18 and TRBJ1-2, with D tentatively TRBD1 (5 bases). The V gene's germline CDR1 is KGHSH and CDR2 LQKENI. This CDR3 contains 15 residues. V lost 5 bases to trimming and J lost 1 base, with 14 bases between them. The CDR3 here is CASSSGPGGNYGYTF. The CDR3 DNA follows: TGTGCCAGCTCATCCGGACCGGGGGGTAACTATGGCTACACCTTC.

The chain joins TRBV28 to TRBJ1-4; 7 nucleotides align to TRBD1. V shed 10 bases, J shed 8 bases, and the junction held 13 bases outside the gene matches. Germline V gives CDR1 MDHEN, CDR2 SYDVKM. The CDR3 has 14 residues. For the CDR3, the DNA is TGTGCCATTAACAACAGGGGAGGATTAGAAAAACTGTTTTTT. Translation gives CAINNRGGLEKLFF. Drawing the rest from reference TRBV28 and TRBJ1-4, the complete variable domain is DVKVTQSSRYLVKRTGEKVFLECVQDMDHENMFWYRQDPGLGLRLIYFSYDVKMKEKGDIPEGYSVSREKKERFSLILESASTNQTSMYLCAINNRGGLEKLFFGSGTQLSVL.

V usage is TRBV9 and J usage is TRBJ2-5; 13 positions match TRBD2. J was trimmed by 5 bases and V by 3 bases; bases with no gene match: 10. The CDR3 runs 17 residues. Germline lookup yields CDR1 SGDLS and CDR2 YYNGEE. The CDR3 reads CASSGGTSGNSGETQYF. Written as DNA, the CDR3 is TGTGCCAGCAGCGGAGGGACTAGCGGGAACTCCGGCGAGACCCAGTACTTC.

The chain carries TRBV19 and TRBJ2-5; 9 bases fit TRBD1. The CDR3 loop spans 14 amino acids. Germline CDR1 LNHDA, CDR2 SQIVND (reference sequence). With V trimmed by 4 bases and J by 7 bases, 7 bases remained unmatched. For the CDR3, the DNA is TGTGCCAGTAGTACGGGACAGGGTTACGGGACCCAGTACTTC. This gives the protein CASSTGQGYGTQYF.

The genes are TRBV3-1 (or the pseudogene TRBV3-2) and TRBJ2-1; D is unresolved. Germline CDR1 reads LGHDT; CDR2 reads YNNKEL (reference sequence). The CDR3 contains 12 residues. V was shortened by 4 bases and J by 6 bases, with 7 bases between the two germline ends. CDR3 residues: CASSPFRNEQFF. DNA of the CDR3: TGTGCCAGCAGCCCCTTCCGCAATGAGCAGTTCTTC.

This rearrangement joins TRBV29-1 to TRBJ2-5; possibly TRBD1 for D (6 bases). Looked up from germline, CDR1 is SQVTM and CDR2 is ANQGSEA. This CDR3 is built from 14 residues. V was trimmed by 3 bases and J by 2 bases, leaving 13 bases between them. CDR3 amino acids: CSVDRGTAQETQYF. The DNA for the CDR3 is TGCAGCGTTGATAGGGGGACGGCTCAAGAGACCCAGTACTTC.

The chain links TRBV28 to TRBJ1-2; D not resolved. Per the germline V gene, CDR1 is MDHEN and CDR2 is SYDVKM. Trimming left V 5 bases short and J 2 bases short, with 15 bases between. The CDR3 loop spans 15 amino acids. The CDR3: CASSQPKEINYGYTF. In nucleotides, the CDR3 is TGTGCCAGCAGTCAACCTAAGGAGATAAACTATGGCTACACCTTC.

The V gene is TRBV12-5, the J gene TRBJ1-1, with a tentative D call TRBD1 (6 bases). Germline CDR1 is LGHNT and CDR2 is FRNRAP. V lost 5 bases to trimming and J lost 2 bases, with 15 bases between them. The CDR3 has 15 amino acids. As DNA, the CDR3 is TGTGCTAGTGGTAACCTGAGACAGGACAACACTGAAGCTTTCTTT. It codes for CASGNLRQDNTEAFF.

Regarding this clone: The identical CDR3 is also encoded by other nucleotide sequences in the sample. The chain combines TRBV11-2 with TRBJ2-5; D perhaps matches TRBD2 (5 bases). V was shortened by 5 bases and J by 2 bases, with 12 bases between the two germline ends. This CDR3 region has 14 residues. Germline V lookup: CDR1 SGHAT, CDR2 FQNNGV. CDR3 protein: CASSPTSGQETQYF. In DNA, the CDR3 is TGTGCCAGCAGCCCTACTAGTGGACAAGAGACCCAGTACTTC. Complete variable domain (other parts from reference TRBV11-2 and TRBJ2-5): EAGVAQSPRYKIIEKRQSVAFWCNPISGHATLYWYQQILGQGPKLLIQFQNNGVVDDSQLPKDRFSAERLKGVDSTLKIQPAKLEDSAVYLCASSPTSGQETQYFGPGTRLLVL.

The rearrangement links TRBV9 to TRBJ1-6; possibly TRBD1 for D (6 bases). The CDR3 is 15 residues long. Trimming took off 4 bases at V and 7 bases at J, with 15 bases between the two ends. Looked up from germline, CDR1 is SGDLS and CDR2 is YYNGEE. DNA for the CDR3: TGTGCCAGCAGCTCCTACAGGGCAACCAATTCACCCCTCCACTTT. It codes for CASSSYRATNSPLHF.

The rearrangement links TRBV29-1 to TRBJ1-1; tentative D call: TRBD1 (6 bases). V lost 5 bases to trimming and J lost 1 base, with 14 bases between them. The V gene's germline CDR1 is SQVTM and CDR2 ANQGSEA. The CDR3 extends over 14 amino acids. CDR3 nucleotides: TGCAGCGTTCAACAGGGAACTTCGAACACTGAAGCTTTCTTT. Amino acids: CSVQQGTSNTEAFF.

The chain links TRBV18 to TRBJ1-3; 8 nucleotides line up with TRBD1. From germline, CDR1 is KGHSH and CDR2 LQKENI. The CDR3 is 16 amino acids. Germline trimming cut 4 bases from V and 0 bases from J; bases unmatched to any gene: 5. The CDR3 protein is CASSLDRGVSGNTIYF. CDR3 coding DNA: TGTGCCAGCTCACTCGACAGGGGCGTCTCTGGAAACACCATATATTTT.

The J gene is TRBJ1-6, the V gene TRBV9; no firm D call. In germline, CDR1 is SGDLS, CDR2 YYNGEE. CDR3 size: 13 residues. V lost 3 bases, J lost 9 bases, and 10 bases lay in between. Here the CDR3 DNA reads TGTGCCAGCAGCGCTCTCCTGGCTTCACCCCTCCACTTT. Protein product: CASSALLASPLHF.

The chain employs TRBV5-4 and TRBJ2-5; D possibly corresponds to TRBD2 (5 bases). CDR3 length: 15 amino acids. Trimming removed 4 bases from V and 0 bases from J, with 13 bases in between. Per germline, CDR1 SGHNT and CDR2 YYREEE (reference sequence). The CDR3 loop is CASSPPEGYQETQYF. The CDR3, as DNA: TGTGCCAGCAGCCCCCCCGAGGGCTACCAAGAGACCCAGTACTTC.

This chain connects TRBV6-6 to TRBJ1-2; 12 bases align to TRBD1. The trim removed 2 bases at V and 7 bases at J, leaving 2 bases unmatched. The CDR3 has 14 amino acids. Germline CDR1 is MNHNY and CDR2 is SVGAGI (reference sequence). The CDR3 spells CASSYQGQGAGYTF. CDR3 bases: TGTGCCAGCAGTTACCAGGGACAGGGGGCTGGCTACACCTTC.

This chain connects TRBV6-5 to TRBJ2-1, with 8 bases identical to TRBD2. V was pared by 4 bases and J by 2 bases, with 7 bases of the junction left unmatched. The CDR3 has 16 amino acids. In germline, CDR1 is MNHEY, CDR2 SVGAGI. CDR3 nucleotides: TGTGCCAGCAGTTCCCACGGGAGGGCCCCCTACAATGAGCAGTTCTTC. It specifies CASSSHGRAPYNEQFF.

The CDR3 region has the DNA TGTGCCAGCAGCTTGGGCAGCGGGGGGCCTTCCTACGAGCAGTACTTC. Protein sequence: CASSLGSGGPSYEQYF. This sequence joins TRBV5-4 and TRBJ2-7; TRBD2 matches 9 bases. Losses at the gene ends were 0 bases for V and 1 base for J; bases not matched to a gene: 5. This CDR3 spans 16 amino acids. In germline, CDR1 is SGHNT, CDR2 YYREEE (reference sequence). Based on the CDR3 plus reference TRBV5-4 and TRBJ2-7, the full variable domain is ETGVTQSPTHLIKTRGQQVTLRCSSQSGHNTVSWYQQALGQGPQFIFQYYREEENGRGNFPPRFSGLQFPNYSSELNVNALELDDSALYLCASSLGSGGPSYEQYFGPGTRLTVT.

This chain links TRBV4-3 with TRBJ1-2; D possibly corresponds to TRBD1 (6 bases). Trimming shortened V by 1 base and J by 7 bases, and 25 bases separated the two germline ends. Germline V gives CDR1 LGHNA, CDR2 YSLEER. The CDR3 has 18 residues. CDR3 nucleotides: TGCGCCAGCAGCCAAGCTTTGCCCGGGACAATCGACTCATTTGGCTACACCTTC. As protein: CASSQALPGTIDSFGYTF.

The V call is TRBV5-6, the J call TRBJ2-7, with a weak D call TRBD2 (8 bases). CDR3 size: 16 residues. The ends were cut back, 0 bases at V and 5 bases at J, with 18 bases in the middle. Germline values: CDR1 SGHDT, CDR2 YYEEEE. This CDR3 is CASSLVATGGGHEQYF. In nucleotides, the CDR3 is TGTGCCAGCAGCTTGGTGGCCACGGGAGGGGGCCACGAGCAGTACTTC.

As regards this clone: A clone one base away is much larger, so this may be a read error. The genes are TRBV19 and TRBJ1-1; 7 bases line up with TRBD1. Germline-derived CDR1 and CDR2 are LNHDA and SQIVND (reference sequence). J gave up 0 bases and V 3 bases, and 1 base lay outside the gene matches. The CDR3 is made up of 14 amino acids. In nucleotides, the CDR3 is TGTGCCAGTAGTATGGGGACAGTGAACACTGAAGCTTTCTTT. Its protein is CASSMGTVNTEAFF.

The chain couples TRBV29-1 to TRBJ2-1; 16 nucleotides match TRBD2. The CDR3 length is 17 residues. CDR1 and CDR2 (germline): SQVTM, ANQGSEA. With 6 bases clipped from V and 0 bases from J, the junction kept 5 bases outside the gene matches. The CDR3 DNA is TGCAGCGTCCCGGGACTAGCGGGAGGGAGCTCCTACAATGAGCAGTTCTTC. This encodes CSVPGLAGGSSYNEQFF.

The V call is TRBV6-5, the J call TRBJ2-6; 7 bases align to TRBD2. Unmatched junction bases numbered 5, after V lost 5 bases and J lost 10 bases. Looked up from germline, CDR1 is MNHEY and CDR2 is SVGAGI. This CDR3 has 13 amino acids. CDR3 protein: CASSPREANVLTF. CDR3 sequence (DNA): TGTGCCAGCAGTCCTCGGGAGGCGAACGTCCTGACTTTC.

The chain recombines TRBV7-9 with TRBJ2-5; D is unresolved. Germline V lookup: CDR1 SEHNR, CDR2 FQNEAQ (reference sequence). Trimming pared 5 bases from V and 2 bases from J, leaving 9 bases between. The length of the CDR3 is 13 residues. CDR3 protein: CASSLLVQETQYF. DNA for the CDR3: TGTGCCAGCAGCCTCCTTGTTCAAGAGACCCAGTACTTC.

The chain recombines TRBV19 with TRBJ2-7, with 8 bases identical to TRBD1. The CDR3 is 17 residues long. Germline loops: CDR1 LNHDA, CDR2 SQIVND (reference sequence). J gave up 6 bases and V 6 bases, and 19 bases lay outside the gene matches. The CDR3 bases are TGTGCCAGTAGCCGGATCACCGGGACAGGTGTGCCTCGCGAGCAGTACTTC. Protein: CASSRITGTGVPREQYF.

This clone is a singleton in its sample. The V gene is TRBV29-1, the J gene TRBJ2-5, with 7 nucleotides matching TRBD1. Germline CDR1 SQVTM, CDR2 ANQGSEA. The CDR3 runs to 13 residues. The J segment lost 2 bases and the V segment lost 6 bases, leaving 6 bases of the junction unmatched. CDR3 in amino acids: CSVGTVQQETQYF. The CDR3 DNA reads TGCAGCGTCGGGACAGTTCAGCAAGAGACCCAGTACTTC.

The chain carries TRBV19 and TRBJ2-5; 8 nucleotides line up with TRBD1. Germline assignment: CDR1 LNHDA and CDR2 SQIVND (reference sequence). V was pared by 5 bases and J by 2 bases, with 7 bases of the junction left unmatched. The CDR3 covers 15 residues. CDR3 coding DNA: TGTGCCAGTAGTCCCGGGACAGGCCTACAAGAGACCCAGTACTTC. Translated: CASSPGTGLQETQYF.

This chain connects TRBV7-3 to TRBJ2-1; 10 nucleotides align to TRBD2. There are 16 residues in the CDR3. J lost 2 bases, V lost 5 bases, and 6 bases had no gene match. Germline V gene lookup returns CDR1 SGHTA and CDR2 FQGTGA. The CDR3 DNA sequence: TGTGCCAGCAGCCCGAGAGCGGGAGGGACCTACAATGAGCAGTTCTTC. This gives the protein CASSPRAGGTYNEQFF. Variable domain in full (rest from reference TRBV7-3 and TRBJ2-1): GAGVSQTPSNKVTEKGKYVELRCDPISGHTALYWYRQSLGQGPEFLIYFQGTGAADDSGLPNDRFFAVRPEGSVSTLKIQRTERGDSAVYLCASSPRAGGTYNEQFFGPGTRLTVL.

The V and J genes are TRBV30 and TRBJ1-3, with 8 positions matching TRBD1. V gave up 7 bases and J gave up 4 bases; unmatched junction bases: 9. This CDR3 comprises 14 residues. The germline V gene encodes CDR1 GTSNPN and CDR2 SVGIG (reference sequence). In nucleotides, the CDR3 is TGTGCCTTAAACAGGGGGACGTCGGGAAACACCATATATTTT. Protein product: CALNRGTSGNTIYF.